One and the same sample provided the 11 T cell receptor beta chains below, sequenced in a study of response to subunit inactivated influenza vaccine. TCRdb re-analysed the RT-PCR reads in MiXCR, keeping a single row per CDR3 protein. The sample shows 170,000 or so distinct CDR3 sequences, around 10% of them seen only once. Sequencing was performed on CD8+ T cells sorted from PBMCs, taken less than 30 months after vaccination. These receptors all stem from a man in his fifties or sixties who received an inactivated influenza vaccine.

V gene TRBV28 combines with J gene TRBJ1-6; unclear D gene. CDR1 is MDHEN, CDR2 SYDVKM, per germline. Trimming stripped 6 bases from V and 7 bases from J, with 4 bases between. This CDR3 comprises 11 residues. In nucleotides, the CDR3 is TGTGCCAGCAGCCGGAATTCACCCCTCCACTTT. Its protein is CASSRNSPLHF.

The chain is built from TRBV29-1 and TRBJ1-2; 9 bases map to TRBD1. V was clipped by 3 bases and J by 5 bases; unmatched bases: 10. The CDR3 consists of 15 residues. Germline V CDR1 and CDR2: SQVTM, ANQGSEA. The CDR3 coding sequence is TGCAGCGTTGAGGATAGTTACGGACAGGGGTATGGCTACACCTTC. It translates to CSVEDSYGQGYGYTF.

This chain links TRBV5-8 with TRBJ2-1; D uncertain. Germline V lookup: CDR1 SGHTS, CDR2 YDEGEE. V shed 1 base and J shed 6 bases, with 11 bases lying between them. This CDR3 has 14 amino acids. The CDR3 loop is CASSLRVVSNEQFF. CDR3 coding DNA: TGTGCCAGCAGCTTGCGCGTAGTGAGCAATGAGCAGTTCTTC.

A few counts support this clonotype. The rearrangement uses TRBV13 and TRBJ1-6; 9 bases match TRBD1. V shed 7 bases and J 10 bases; nucleotides not matched to a gene: 8. This CDR3 has 14 residues. The germline V gene has CDR1 PRHDT and CDR2 FYEKMQ (reference sequence). CDR3 nucleotides: TGTGCCAGCAAACCCGGGACAGGGTTGTCACCCCTCCACTTT. This gives the protein CASKPGTGLSPLHF.

There are many counts of this clonotype. The chain has TRBV4-1 and TRBJ2-7; D may be TRBD1 (6 bases). The CDR3 covers 15 residues. Trimming left V 1 base short and J 5 bases short, with 15 bases between. Germline V gene sequence: CDR1 MGHRA, CDR2 YSYEKL. In DNA, the CDR3 is TGCGCCAGCAGCCAAGTACAGGGAATGGGCCACGAGCAGTACTTC. Its protein is CASSQVQGMGHEQYF.

Many counts were recorded for this clonotype. The chain links TRBV5-1 to TRBJ2-6; 9 nucleotides agree with TRBD1. The germline V gene has CDR1 SGHRS and CDR2 YFSETQ. Unmatched junction bases numbered 12, after V lost 4 bases and J lost 4 bases. This CDR3 region has 18 residues. CDR3 DNA: TGCGCCAGCAGCCCACCGGGACAGGGCTTTTCAGGGGCCAACGTCCTGACTTTC. The encoded protein is CASSPPGQGFSGANVLTF.

V gene TRBV7-8 combines with J gene TRBJ2-7, with D possibly TRBD1 on 6 matching bases. CDR1 and CDR2 (germline): SGHVS, FQNEAQ. The CDR3 loop spans 12 amino acids. Trimming cost V 1 base and J 7 bases, with 8 bases left between them. CDR3: CASSLGTAEQYF. CDR3 nucleotide sequence: TGTGCCAGCAGCTTAGGGACAGCTGAGCAGTACTTC.

This clonotype was counted many times. The chain has TRBV12-3 or TRBV12-4 and TRBJ1-1, with a possible D match to TRBD1 (5 bases). V lost 5 bases and J lost 0, with 10 bases in between. The CDR3 sequence is 14 residues long. The CDR3 loop is CASSPTAMNTEAFF. CDR3 coding DNA: TGTGCCAGCAGTCCGACAGCCATGAACACTGAAGCTTTCTTT.

This clonotype was found many times. V gene TRBV7-9 combines with J gene TRBJ2-1; TRBD1 might be the D (6 bases). The CDR3 has 15 amino acids. Germline CDR1 reads SEHNR; CDR2 reads FQNEAQ (reference sequence). V lost 5 bases, J lost 4 bases, and 15 bases lay in between. CDR3 in amino acids: CASSTNRDKYNEQFF. The DNA of the CDR3 is TGTGCCAGCAGCACAAACCGGGACAAGTACAATGAGCAGTTCTTC.

Many counts were recorded for this clonotype. This chain links TRBV12-3 or TRBV12-4 with TRBJ2-1; 14 bases match TRBD2. This CDR3 comprises 19 residues. V was pared by 4 bases and J by 4 bases, with 12 bases of the junction left unmatched. CDR3 sequence: CASSSPGLAGVSPYNEQFF. DNA for the CDR3: TGTGCCAGCAGTTCTCCGGGACTAGCGGGAGTCAGTCCTTACAATGAGCAGTTCTTC.

The chain combines TRBV6-5 with TRBJ2-7; D assignment may be TRBD1 or TRBD2 (5 bases each). CDR3 length: 16 residues. The V and J ends lost 6 bases and 3 bases respectively, with 21 bases between them. The germline V gene has CDR1 MNHEY and CDR2 SVGAGI. CDR3 in amino acids: CASSSYRLGDSYEQYF. CDR3 nucleotides: TGTGCCAGCAGCTCATATAGGTTGGGGGATAGCTACGAGCAGTACTTC.